One and the same sample provided the 11 T cell receptor beta chains below, sequenced in a study of CD8+CD57+ T cells in acquired aplastic anemia. Genomic DNA, serving as template, underwent TCR beta VDJ and CDR3 profiling. A single record per CDR3 protein comes from TCRdb applying MiXCR to the reads. The sample includes approximately 170,000 distinct CDR3 sequences, just under 65% seen only once; the top ten take roughly 42%. Sequences were obtained from sorted CD4+, CD8+, or CD8+CD57+ T cells (not recorded which) from PBMCs. The source of these receptors is a human donor in good health.

This clonotype was counted once. The chain employs TRBV25-1 and TRBJ1-1; a possible D gene is TRBD1 (5 bases). This CDR3 spans 20 amino acids. The V gene's germline CDR1 is MGHDK and CDR2 SYGVNS. V was shortened by 8 bases and J by 0 bases, with 31 bases between the two germline ends. CDR3 sequence reads: CASSPGLPDGTDFMNTEAFF. The CDR3 region has the DNA TGTGCCAGCTCACCAGGCCTTCCTGACGGGACGGATTTCATGAACACTGAAGCTTTCTTT.

The chain is built from TRBV20-1 and TRBJ2-1; 12 bases map to TRBD2. Germline lookup yields CDR1 DFQATT and CDR2 SNEGSKA (reference sequence). The CDR3 has 14 amino acids. V trimming: 6 bases; J trimming: 9 bases; junction bases outside the gene matches: 9. The CDR3: CSAQLAGGISEQFF. The CDR3 DNA reads TGCAGTGCCCAACTAGCGGGGGGCATAAGTGAGCAGTTCTTC.

The chain employs TRBV20-1 and TRBJ2-3, with 9 bases aligning to TRBD2. CDR1 is DFQATT and CDR2 is SNEGSKA in the germline V gene (reference sequence). Trimming cost V 1 base and J 1 base; bases outside gene matches: 0. The CDR3 is 14 amino acids. CDR3 DNA: TGCAGTGCTAGAGGGACTAGCGGCACAGATACGCAGTATTTT. Amino acids: CSARGTSGTDTQYF.

The chain is built from TRBV20-1 and TRBJ2-7; tentative D call: TRBD1 (6 bases). Trimming removed 1 base from V and 3 bases from J, with 19 bases in between. The CDR3 spans 16 residues. Germline values: CDR1 DFQATT, CDR2 SNEGSKA (reference sequence). CDR3 residues: CSARAPMWDTRYEQYF. CDR3 sequence (DNA): TGCAGTGCTAGAGCCCCAATGTGGGACACCCGCTACGAGCAGTACTTC.

The sample holds a few counts of this clonotype. The chain is built from TRBV19 and TRBJ2-5; D call uncertain. CDR1 LNHDA and CDR2 SQIVND come from the germline V gene (reference sequence). This CDR3 has 12 amino acids. The V and J ends lost 5 bases and 0 bases respectively, with 4 bases between them. The CDR3 sequence is CASSSDQETQYF. For the CDR3, the DNA is TGTGCCAGTAGTTCGGACCAAGAGACCCAGTACTTC.

This clonotype was seen repeatedly, ten times or more. V is TRBV10-3 and J is TRBJ2-7; possibly TRBD1 or TRBD2 for D (7 bases each). CDR1 and CDR2 from the germline V gene are ENHRY and SYGVKD. V dropped 7 bases and J dropped 3 bases, with 19 bases sitting between them. The CDR3 consists of 15 residues. This CDR3 reads CAIMGGRQGDYEQYF. CDR3 nucleotides: TGTGCCATCATGGGGGGGAGACAGGGCGACTACGAGCAGTACTTC.

For this clonotype: Since a much larger clone is just one base distant, this may be a read error. V is TRBV5-5 and J is TRBJ2-3; D remains unclear. CDR3 length equals 14 residues. From germline, CDR1 is SGHKS and CDR2 YYEKEE (reference sequence). Trimming left V 7 bases short and J 2 bases short, with 14 bases between. The CDR3 is CASGPTGNTDTQYF. CDR3 coding DNA: TGTGCCAGCGGCCCGACGGGCAACACAGATACGCAGTATTTT.

There are a few counts of this clonotype. The chain has TRBV20-1 and TRBJ1-2, with no clear D. V lost 6 bases, J lost 3 bases, and 14 bases lay in between. This CDR3 spans 13 amino acids. In germline, CDR1 is DFQATT, CDR2 SNEGSKA (reference sequence). This chain's CDR3 is CSASTPVDYGYTF. The CDR3 DNA sequence: TGCAGTGCCAGCACCCCGGTCGACTATGGCTACACCTTC.

V gene TRBV12-3 or TRBV12-4 combines with J gene TRBJ2-7; 7 nucleotides agree with TRBD1. This CDR3 is built from 13 residues. J gave up 5 bases and V 6 bases, and 7 bases lay outside the gene matches. CDR3 coding DNA: TGTGCCAGCAGGATGACAGGGTTGGACGAGCAGTACTTC. Translating gives CASRMTGLDEQYF.

V and J are TRBV3-1 and TRBJ1-2, with D perhaps matching TRBD1 (6 bases). Trimming took 2 bases from V and 3 from J, leaving 16 bases between them. The V gene's germline CDR1 is LGHDT and CDR2 YNNKEL (reference sequence). The CDR3 sequence is 16 residues long. CDR3 nucleotides: TGTGCCAGCAGCCAACTCGGTCGACAGGCATACTATGGCTACACCTTC. Amino acids: CASSQLGRQAYYGYTF.

The chain links TRBV9 to TRBJ2-3; no definite D call. The CDR3 runs 14 residues. From germline, CDR1 is SGDLS and CDR2 YYNGEE. V lost 4 bases and J lost 6, with 15 bases in between. The CDR3 loop reads CASSPRRSYDTQYF. CDR3 DNA sequence: TGTGCCAGCAGCCCACGAAGGTCCTATGATACGCAGTATTTT.